This T cell receptor beta chain was identified in a study of spatial heterogeneity in lung cancer. About the research overall: The study observed each unique TCR and UMI combination more than ten times on average in raw reads.

The study, taken as a whole, reports: The study found that ubiquitous and regional expanded TCR counts tracked ubiquitous and regional nonsynonymous mutations, respectively. The number of expanded tumor alpha and beta chains correlated with mutation number.

This sample's time point: sample taken at primary tumor resection. The donor population consisted of more than 55 patients with untreated, early-stage non-small cell lung cancer. Whole RNA obtained from tumor, nontumor lung or frozen PBMC underwent sequencing without sorting. TCRdb reanalysed the 5' RACE reads using MiXCR and keeps one entry per CDR3 protein. The sample has about 9,900 distinct CDR3 sequences; 6% to 6.5% are singletons. The CDR3 runs 16 residues. Germline V gene data show CDR1 as SGHTA and CDR2 as FQGNSA. The trim removed 1 base at V and 5 bases at J, leaving 8 bases unmatched. This clonotype is medium-sized (0.01 to 0.1%). What it recognizes is unknown.

The sequence was collected from a female donor with early-stage non-small cell lung cancer. The chain has TRBV7-2 and TRBJ2-5, with 9 bases matching TRBD1. Specimen: lung tumor tissue, collected at surgery. In DNA, the CDR3 is TGTGCCAGCAGCTTAGGGTGGGGGACAGGGTCGGAGACCCAGTACTTC. Translation: CASSLGWGTGSETQYF.